The rows below give T cell receptor beta chains drawn from one sample of a study of T cell responses to AZD1222 COVID-19 vaccine. Assay: immunoSEQ multiplex PCR; the TCRdb copy retains only in-frame clones and omits some. The sample lists approximately 150,000 clones; 75% to 95% were seen once. This specimen was peripheral blood, taken on day 0 of AZD1222 vaccination. All receptors come from an adult in good health. Both conserved end residues are part of each CDR3. Fields, in order: J gene, D gene, V gene, clone size, CDR3 DNA, CDR3 protein. A D gene is named only where the DNA matches it firmly. Clone size is stated in some rows and not others, as once, few, many or a class when expanded.

>TRBJ2-1|TRBD1|TRBV11-2|-
TGTGCCAGCAGCTTCCTCCGGGACAGGGGTGATGAGCAGTTCTTC
CASSFLRDRGDEQFF
>TRBJ1-1|-|TRBV10-1|-
TGCGCCAGCCGACAGGAGATGAACACTGAAGCTTTCTTT
CASRQEMNTEAFF
>TRBJ2-5|-|TRBV5-1|-
TGCGCCAGCAGCTGGGGACCGGTTAGGACAGAAGAGACCCAGTACTTC
CASSWGPVRTEETQYF
>TRBJ1-2|-|TRBV10-3|-
TGTGCCATCAGGGTTGTTGGGGGAACGGACTATGGCTACACCTTC
CAIRVVGGTDYGYTF
>TRBJ2-2|TRBD2|TRBV6-2/TRBV6-3|-
TGTGCCAGCAGTTATGATAGCGGGAGTGATCGTATAGGTACCGGGGAGCTGTTTTTT
CASSYDSGSDRIGTGELFF
>TRBJ2-3|-|TRBV12-3/TRBV12-4|-
TGTGCCAGCAGTTTAGAGCCCCCCTCGCAGTATTTT
CASSLEPPSQYF
>TRBJ1-1|-|TRBV5-4|-
TGTGCCAGCAGCCTCTGGGACACTGAAGCTTTCTTT
CASSLWDTEAFF
>TRBJ1-5|-|TRBV6-5|-
TGTGCCAGCAGTTCCCCGGACAGCCGGGGAGCCCAGCATTTT
CASSSPDSRGAQHF
>TRBJ2-1|-|TRBV24-1|-
TGTGCCACCAGTGATTCACTAGTTGATGAGCAGTTCTTC
CATSDSLVDEQFF
>TRBJ2-6|-|TRBV19|-
TGTGCCAGTAGTATATTGTCTGGGGCCAACGTCCTGACTTTC
CASSILSGANVLTF
>TRBJ1-2|-|TRBV10-3|-
TGTGCCATCAGCCCCACAGGGTATGGCTACACCTTC
CAISPTGYGYTF
>TRBJ2-5|-|TRBV29-1|-
TGCAGCGTTCAAGGACTGTACCAAGAGACCCAGTACTTC
CSVQGLYQETQYF
>TRBJ2-5|-|TRBV3-1/TRBV3-2|-
TGTGCCAGCAGCGAAGGCGGGACCCAGTACTTC
CASSEGGTQYF
>TRBJ1-2|-|TRBV4-1|-
TGCGCCAGCAGCCATACAGGAACTATAGGCCCCGGCGATGGCTACACCTTC
CASSHTGTIGPGDGYTF
>TRBJ2-2|TRBD2|TRBV27|-
TGTGCCAGCAGTCAGGCGGGGGGCGGGAACACCGGGGAGCTGTTTTTT
CASSQAGGGNTGELFF
>TRBJ1-1|-|TRBV19|-
TGTGCCAGTAGTATTGTAATGAACACTGAAGCTTTCTTT
CASSIVMNTEAFF
>TRBJ1-1|-|TRBV5-8|-
TGTGCCAGCAGCTTGGGGCGGCTTACTGAAGCTTTCTTT
CASSLGRLTEAFF
>TRBJ2-7|TRBD2|TRBV9|-
TGTGCCAGCAGCCCCAAACCCGGGACGGGAGGGGTCAACGAGCAGTACTTC
CASSPKPGTGGVNEQYF
>TRBJ2-1|TRBD2|TRBV19|-
TGTGCCAGTAGTATCAAATCCGGGGGGACTCCTCTTTACAATGAGCAGTTCTTC
CASSIKSGGTPLYNEQFF
>TRBJ2-1|-|TRBV6-5|-
TGTGCCAGCAGCCCAGGACTACCCAACAATGAGCAGTTCTTC
CASSPGLPNNEQFF
>TRBJ2-7|-|TRBV7-2|-
TGTGCCAGCAGCTTATTCCACTCCTACGAGCAGTACTTC
CASSLFHSYEQYF
>TRBJ2-7|-|TRBV20-1|-
TGCAGTGCTTTAGGGGGCTACGAGCAGTACTTC
CSALGGYEQYF
>TRBJ2-1|-|TRBV6-4|-
TGTGCCAGCAGCTTGGAGGCCACTGGTTACAATGAGCAGTTCTTC
CASSLEATGYNEQFF
>TRBJ2-1|TRBD2|TRBV30|-
TGTGCCACGGGGGAGGGTCGATTGAATGAGCAGTTCTTC
CATGEGRLNEQFF
>TRBJ2-2|-|TRBV7-3|-
TGTGCCAGCAGCTTAACGCCGGGCAGGGCTAACACCGGGGAGCTGTTTTTT
CASSLTPGRANTGELFF
>TRBJ2-1|TRBD2|TRBV5-1|once
TGCGCCAGCAGCTTGGGGCTAGCGGGAACCGATGAGCAGTTCTTC
CASSLGLAGTDEQFF
>TRBJ1-5|TRBD1|TRBV28|-
TGTGCCAGCATAGGAGTGGGACAGGGATTTTTTAATCAGCCCCAGCATTTT
CASIGVGQGFFNQPQHF
>TRBJ1-5|-|TRBV9|-
TGTGCCAGCAGCGCTTTTGGGGGGCGGCAGCCCCAGCATTTT
CASSAFGGRQPQHF
>TRBJ1-5|TRBD1|TRBV12-3/TRBV12-4|-
TGTGCCAGCAACGGACAGGCGCATCAGCCCCAGCATTTT
CASNGQAHQPQHF
>TRBJ2-7|-|TRBV21-1|-
TGTGCCAGCAGCAAGGATTACGGGACAGGGGAACACGAGCAGTACTTC
CASSKDYGTGEHEQYF
>TRBJ1-4|-|TRBV7-9|-
TGTGCCAGCAGCCTGGTTCGGCCGAGAGCGAATGAAAAACTGTTTTTT
CASSLVRPRANEKLFF
>TRBJ2-2|TRBD1|TRBV28|-
TGTGCCAGCAGTTTATGGGACCGGGACAGGGGCACCGGGGAGCTGTTTTTT
CASSLWDRDRGTGELFF
>TRBJ1-1|-|TRBV7-3|-
TGTGCCAGCAGCTTAAGGGGAGGAGCTGAAGCTTTCTTT
CASSLRGGAEAFF
>TRBJ2-1|-|TRBV12-2|-
TGTGCAAGTCGCTCCAAGACATCACGGGCCCCAAATGAGCAGTTCTTC
CASRSKTSRAPNEQFF
>TRBJ1-3|-|TRBV27|-
TGTGCCAGCAGTCCATCCTTGGGGGGCGCGGGAAACACCATATATTTT
CASSPSLGGAGNTIYF
>TRBJ1-5|-|TRBV6-2/TRBV6-3|few
TGTGCCAGCAGTTACCCCAAGTTGGGTAGGGCTTATCAGCCCCAGCATTTT
CASSYPKLGRAYQPQHF
>TRBJ2-7|-|TRBV7-8|-
TGTGCCAGCAGCTTAGGTGGAGGGGCGCGGTGGACCTACGAGCAGTACTTC
CASSLGGGARWTYEQYF
>TRBJ2-6|-|TRBV18|once
TGTGCCAGCTCCCTTTTGGTGGCCGGAGGCTCTGGGGCCAACGTCCTGACTTTC
CASSLLVAGGSGANVLTF
>TRBJ1-3|-|TRBV19|-
TGTGCCAGTAGTATCCAGATGGGATCCTCTGGAAACACCATATATTTT
CASSIQMGSSGNTIYF
>TRBJ2-1|TRBD2|TRBV29-1|-
TGCAGCGTTCGGGGGACTAGCGGGAGGGTGTTCAATGAGCAGTTCTTC
CSVRGTSGRVFNEQFF
>TRBJ1-2|-|TRBV2|-
TGTGCCAGCAGTTTGGACAGCACTAACTATGGCTACACCTTC
CASSLDSTNYGYTF
>TRBJ1-6|-|TRBV7-2|-
TGTGCCAGCAGCTTAAGGCTGGATTATTCACCCCTCCACTTT
CASSLRLDYSPLHF
>TRBJ2-5|TRBD2|TRBV15|-
TGTGCCACCAGCAGCCATGGGGAGGGTGAAGAGACCCAGTACTTC
CATSSHGEGEETQYF
>TRBJ1-4|-|TRBV27|-
TGTGCCAGCAGGGTCGGGGGAGTGATTAATGAAAAACTGTTTTTT
CASRVGGVINEKLFF
>TRBJ2-3|-|TRBV10-3|-
TGTGCCATCAGCCCAGCGGCAGATACGCAGTATTTT
CAISPAADTQYF
>TRBJ2-7|-|TRBV4-1|-
TGCGCCAGCAGCCAAGAATTAACGGCCTCCTACGAGCAGTACTTC
CASSQELTASYEQYF
>TRBJ1-6|TRBD1|TRBV4-1|-
TGCGCCAGCAGCTCACCAGGGGGACAGCGGAATTCACCCCTCCACTTT
CASSSPGGQRNSPLHF
>TRBJ1-2|-|TRBV2|-
TGTGCCAGCAGTGTTGTGGGAGGGGTGCATGGCTACACCTTC
CASSVVGGVHGYTF
>TRBJ2-5|TRBD2|TRBV3-1/TRBV3-2|-
TGTGCCAGCAGCCAAAGCGGGAGAGACAGAGAGACCCAGTACTTC
CASSQSGRDRETQYF
>TRBJ2-7|-|TRBV4-1|-
TGCGCCAGCAGCGAGGGGGGACCCTTGGTTAAGCAGTACTTC
CASSEGGPLVKQYF
>TRBJ2-1|-|TRBV11-3|-
TGTGCCAGCAGCTTAGTGTCCTTTAGGCAGAATGAGCAGTTCTTC
CASSLVSFRQNEQFF
>TRBJ1-6|TRBD1|TRBV30|few
TGTGCCTGGAGAGCAGGGGGTAATTCACCCCTCCACTTT
CAWRAGGNSPLHF
>TRBJ1-3|-|TRBV10-3|once
TGTGCCATCAGCGGAGACAGACTCTCTGGAAACACCATATATTTT
CAISGDRLSGNTIYF
>TRBJ1-1|-|TRBV7-2|-
TGTGCCAGCAGCTCTCGGACGGGGAGGACTCTGCGATCTGAAGCTTTCTTT
CASSSRTGRTLRSEAFF
>TRBJ2-1|TRBD2|TRBV14|-
TGTGCCAGCAGCCAGATAGCGGGAATCGGTTACAATGAGCAGTTCTTC
CASSQIAGIGYNEQFF
>TRBJ1-2|TRBD1|TRBV5-4|once
TGTGCCAGCAGCCCGACAAGACAGGGAATCGGCTACACCTTC
CASSPTRQGIGYTF
>TRBJ1-1|-|TRBV7-8|-
TGTGCCAGCAGCTTAAACACAGGGAAGAACACTGAAGCTTTCTTT
CASSLNTGKNTEAFF
>TRBJ1-3|-|TRBV29-1|-
TGCAGCGTTGAGTCGGGAAACACCATATATTTT
CSVESGNTIYF
>TRBJ2-3|TRBD2|TRBV4-3|-
TGCGCCAGCAGCCAAGGCCAGGGACTAAGCACAGATACGCAGTATTTT
CASSQGQGLSTDTQYF
>TRBJ2-3|-|TRBV28|-
TGTGCCAGCAGTTCGGCGGGCCGAGCAGATACGCAGTATTTT
CASSSAGRADTQYF